This TCR beta chain was obtained from a study of CD8 T cells in Susac syndrome (dated by TCRdb to the late 2010s). For the wider study: Repertoire sequencing was used to test whether CD8+ T cell activation and differentiation in Susac syndrome was antigen driven. CD8+ T cell repertoire clonality was compared between some 12 healthy donors, approximately 14 Susac syndrome patients and 15 multiple sclerosis patients.

Paper-wide results and their limitations: The TCR sequencing and HLA analysis was acknowledged to have included a relatively small number of individuals.

In regard to this clonotype: No antigen is known for it. The input lacks base qualities; no much larger clone sits a single base away.

The CDR3 runs 13 amino acids, cysteine and phenylalanine included. The only DNA kept is the CDR3, 39 bases in frame from the first base. Per the germline V gene (reference sequence), LNHDA is the CDR1 and SQIVND is the CDR2. V is pared back by 1 base and J by 4 bases, with 5 bases lying between the germline termini. Peripheral blood CD8+ and CD4+ T cells from healthy donors, Susac syndrome patients and multiple sclerosis patients were profiled by high-throughput TCR beta sequencing. The multiple sclerosis controls were treatment-naive patients whose relapsing-remitting disease, either stable or active, fulfilled the revised McDonald criteria. Bulk CD8+ and CD4+ T cells were purified by magnetic negative isolation, while CD8+ TEMRA cells were enriched using FACS. Blood was drawn into EDTA tubes, processed within 24 hours, and PBMCs were isolated by density gradient centrifugation. PBMCs intended for TCR sequencing were frozen in liquid nitrogen and were later thawed in a 37 degrees C water bath. The sorted or isolated CD4+, CD8+ and CD8+ TEMRA cells reached a purity of at least 90%.

RNA was extracted using the RNeasy kit, and roughly 0.5 to 1 microgram was reverse transcribed with random hexamers. The immunoSEQ multiplex PCR assay, covering 54 Vbeta and 13 Jbeta segments, was used to amplify TCR beta CDR3 regions. To correct PCR amplification bias, a synthetic template baseline was used for both primer optimization and computational correction. In the original analysis: Reads were annotated to V, D and J genes per IMGT and analyzed with immunoSEQ Analyzer, keeping only productive sequences. Clonality was computed as one minus Shannon entropy normalized by log2 of the number of productive unique sequences. Public and private clones were assessed among the 100 most prevalent clones of each patient and control. A clone was defined as Susac-specific if it was absent from the healthy and MS cohorts, from roughly 990 published viral clones and from other ImmuneACCESS disease sequences. TCRdb took the public reads, trimmed them with fastp at Q25, ran MiXCR for clone calling and kept in-frame beta chains. Merged by CDR3 protein, the rows form single entries marked with the most common genes and DNA. TCRdb's processing, not the study's, gives the V and J calls here. The table for this sample lists hundreds of thousands of distinct CDR3 sequences; around 85% of them were counted only once. The ten most abundant clones make up approximately 0.11% of the sample.

The chain links TRBV19 with TRBJ2-1, with an unclear D gene assignment. Sequenced input: CD8+ T cells from PBMCs. The clonotype originates from a human donor with multiple sclerosis. In nucleotide form, the sequence is TGTGCCAGTAGTATAGCAGAATACAATGAGCAGTTCTTC. The translation is CASSIAEYNEQFF.